A single sample gave rise to the 17 T cell receptor beta chains below, sequenced in a study of Ad26.COV2.S vaccination and SARS-CoV-2 variants. TCRdb keeps only in-frame clones here, not all; method: immunoSEQ multiplex PCR. The sample contains 300,000 to 350,000 clones, approximately 86% of which appear only once. Treatment reported: approximately 18 received Ad26.COV2.S at low or high dose, single or two shots; roughly five received placebo; per-sample allocation not given. On day 63 after the first injection, vaccine and placebo recipients gave samples. Here the sequenced sample was peripheral blood, taken in a trial of Ad26.COV2.S vaccine versus placebo. These receptors were taken from a person aged 18-60 years who received the Ad26.COV2.S COVID-19 vaccine or a placebo.

The rearrangement links TRBV19 to TRBJ1-5, with 7 positions matching TRBD1. The trim removed 6 bases at V and 10 bases at J, leaving 18 bases unmatched. Germline CDR1 is LNHDA and CDR2 is SQIVND (reference sequence). CDR3 length: 16 amino acids. The CDR3 bases are TGTGCCAGTAGCCCAGAACAGGGGCGCGGGCCTCATCCCCAGCATTTT. Residues: CASSPEQGRGPHPQHF.

The J gene is TRBJ1-6, the V gene TRBV5-6; D is undetermined. CDR1 is SGHDT, CDR2 YYEEEE, per germline. Trimming shortened V by 1 base and J by 7 bases, and 9 bases separated the two germline ends. The CDR3 sequence is 14 residues long. The CDR3 reads CASSLLSPNSPLHF. The CDR3, as DNA: TGTGCCAGCAGCTTGCTCTCCCCAAATTCACCCCTCCACTTT.

The J gene is TRBJ2-7, the V gene TRBV3-1 (or the pseudogene TRBV3-2); maybe TRBD2 (5 bases). Trimming shortened V by 4 bases and J by 5 bases, and 12 bases separated the two germline ends. The germline V gene encodes CDR1 LGHDT and CDR2 YNNKEL (reference sequence). The CDR3 is made up of 13 amino acids. The CDR3 region is CASSPRVGDEQYF. For the CDR3, the DNA is TGTGCCAGCAGCCCCCGGGTCGGGGACGAGCAGTACTTC.

The chain uses TRBV18 and TRBJ1-6, with 9 bases fitting TRBD1. The CDR3 runs to 16 residues. Losses at the gene ends were 0 bases for V and 7 bases for J; bases not matched to a gene: 4. In germline, CDR1 is KGHSH, CDR2 LQKENI. CDR3: CASSPPSTGGNSPLHF. The CDR3 nucleotides are TGTGCCAGCTCACCACCTTCGACAGGGGGGAATTCACCCCTCCACTTT.

This clone has just a few counts. J is TRBJ2-7 and V is TRBV5-1, with D perhaps matching TRBD2 (5 bases). V lost 4 bases, J lost 0 bases, and 8 bases lay in between. The V gene's germline CDR1 is SGHRS and CDR2 YFSETQ. CDR3 size: 13 residues. The CDR3 region is CASSRGDSYEQYF. The CDR3 DNA is TGCGCCAGCAGCCGGGGAGACTCCTACGAGCAGTACTTC. Drawing the rest from reference TRBV5-1 and TRBJ2-7, the complete variable domain is KAGVTQTPRYLIKTRGQQVTLSCSPISGHRSVSWYQQTPGQGLQFLFEYFSETQRNKGNFPGRFSGRQFSNSRSEMNVSTLELGDSALYLCASSRGDSYEQYFGPGTRLTVT.

DNA of the CDR3: TGTGCCTGGAGTGTCCCGTACGTATCTGAAGCTTTCTTT. It specifies CAWSVPYVSEAFF. The chain carries TRBV30 and TRBJ1-1; D unresolved. CDR1 is GTSNPN and CDR2 is SVGIG in the germline V gene (reference sequence). The CDR3 loop spans 13 amino acids. With 0 bases removed from V and 6 bases from J, the gap between germline ends came to 11 bases.

This chain links TRBV11-2 with TRBJ2-1; D might be TRBD1 (6 bases). This CDR3 has 13 residues. Looked up from germline, CDR1 is SGHAT and CDR2 is FQNNGV. V lost 5 bases to trimming and J lost 10 bases, with 15 bases between them. The CDR3, as DNA: TGTGCCAGCAGCCAACAACAGGGTCAGGAGCAGTTCTTC. This translates into CASSQQQGQEQFF.

The chain joins TRBV5-4 to TRBJ2-5; D perhaps matches TRBD1 (5 bases). Germline CDR1 is SGHNT and CDR2 is YYREEE (reference sequence). V was cut by 4 bases and J by 4 bases, with 11 bases left in between. The CDR3 has 13 residues. CDR3 loop: CASSNERGETQYF. Here the CDR3 DNA reads TGTGCCAGCAGCAATGAAAGGGGAGAGACCCAGTACTTC.

In this sample, this clone turned up once. The gene calls are TRBV6-5 and TRBJ1-3, with a weak D call TRBD1 (5 bases). V shed 2 bases and J shed 0 bases, with 11 bases lying between them. Per the germline V gene, CDR1 is MNHEY and CDR2 is SVGAGI. The CDR3 loop spans 16 amino acids. CDR3 amino acids: CASSYGTGVSGNTIYF. The CDR3 DNA reads TGTGCCAGCAGTTACGGTACAGGAGTCTCTGGAAACACCATATATTTT.

The rearrangement joins TRBV11-2 to TRBJ1-2; perhaps TRBD1 as D (5 bases). From germline, CDR1 is SGHAT and CDR2 FQNNGV. CDR3 size: 13 residues. Trimming shortened V by 2 bases and J by 4 bases, and 8 bases separated the two germline ends. CDR3 protein: CASSLYRSYGYTF. CDR3 nucleotide sequence: TGTGCCAGCAGCTTATACAGGTCCTATGGCTACACCTTC.

This clone appeared a few times. This chain links TRBV27 with TRBJ1-2; D not resolved. The CDR3 covers 15 residues. Germline assignment: CDR1 MNHEY and CDR2 SMNVEV (reference sequence). Trimming cost V 2 bases and J 4 bases, with 14 bases left between them. The CDR3 DNA reads TGTGCCAGCAGTTTAGATCGGCGACATATCTATGGCTACACCTTC. Residues: CASSLDRRHIYGYTF.

The V call is TRBV30, the J call TRBJ1-1; D uncertain. The CDR3 consists of 15 residues. The V gene lost 3 bases and the J gene lost 3 bases, with 17 bases spanning the gap. CDR1 is GTSNPN and CDR2 is SVGIG in the germline V gene (reference sequence). CDR3 DNA sequence: TGTGCCTGGAGCTTTGGAAGGGTTGCGTACACTGAAGCTTTCTTT. Its translation: CAWSFGRVAYTEAFF.

This clone appeared once. The chain combines TRBV2 with TRBJ2-3, with 11 positions matching TRBD2. This CDR3 contains 18 residues. V was pared by 3 bases and J by 7 bases, with 15 bases of the junction left unmatched. CDR1 is SNHLY, CDR2 FYNNEI, per germline. Here the CDR3 reads CASSEVRASGGLSNTQYF. The CDR3 DNA sequence: TGTGCCAGCAGTGAGGTCCGGGCTAGCGGGGGGCTTTCGAATACGCAGTATTTT.

V gene TRBV18 combines with J gene TRBJ1-1; D remains ambiguous. V dropped 3 bases and J dropped 0 bases, with 8 bases sitting between them. The CDR3 is 14 residues long. Germline V lookup: CDR1 KGHSH, CDR2 LQKENI. The CDR3 sequence is CASSPSRLNTEAFF. The CDR3 DNA reads as TGTGCCAGCTCACCTTCGAGGTTGAACACTGAAGCTTTCTTT.

The chain couples TRBV12-3 or TRBV12-4 to TRBJ1-2; weak D call: TRBD1 (5 bases). The CDR3 totals 12 residues. Trimming cost V 4 bases and J 5 bases, with 8 bases left between them. In DNA, the CDR3 is TGTGCCAGCAGTTCAGGGTTTTATGGCTACACCTTC. Its protein product is CASSSGFYGYTF.

The chain couples TRBV6-5 to TRBJ2-4, with 7 bases matching TRBD2. The germline V gene has CDR1 MNHEY and CDR2 SVGAGI. CDR3 length: 15 residues. V dropped 4 bases and J dropped 4; count of bases not matched to a gene: 7. CDR3 sequence: CASSSGSGGKNIQYF. The CDR3 DNA follows: TGTGCCAGCAGTTCCGGGTCCGGGGGGAAAAACATTCAGTACTTC.

J is TRBJ1-6 and V is TRBV9; 8 nucleotides agree with TRBD1. The CDR3 is 15 amino acids. After removal of 3 bases from V and 7 bases from J, the junction contained 6 bases not matched to a gene. CDR1 SGDLS and CDR2 YYNGEE come from the germline V gene. The CDR3 coding sequence is TGTGCCAGCAGCGCCTCGCAGGGGGCCAATTCACCCCTCCACTTT. Its protein is CASSASQGANSPLHF.